The 26 T cell receptor beta chains below were found in one sample sequenced in a study of radiation and T cells in renal cell carcinoma. Indicated time point: baseline pretreatment blood. Treatment of the sample: 15 Gy SBRT to primary tumor, nephrectomy 4 weeks later. Clones were read by immunoSEQ multiplex PCR, and TCRdb kept only the in-frame ones, dropping some. The sample lists 130,000 or so clones, nearly 90% occurring once. The starting material was blood, obtained from a patient whose treatment included radiotherapy and nephrectomy. The receptors here all came from a woman aged 45-59 years with renal cell carcinoma.

There are a few counts of this clone. This chain joins TRBV11-2 and TRBJ2-5; 10 bases are shared with TRBD1. V lost 3 bases and J lost 5; bases outside the gene matches: 6. This CDR3 region has 15 residues. The germline CDR1 and CDR2 sequences are SGHAT and FQNNGV. The CDR3, as DNA: TGTGCCAGCAGCTTGGGACAGGGGATAAGGGAGACCCAGTACTTC. This sequence encodes CASSLGQGIRETQYF.

A single count supports this clone. The chain recombines TRBV5-6 with TRBJ1-2, with 12 positions matching TRBD1. The V gene's germline CDR1 is SGHDT and CDR2 YYEEEE. Losses at the gene ends were 3 bases for V and 0 bases for J; bases not matched to a gene: 3. The CDR3 runs 16 residues. The CDR3: CASSYGTGGTNYGYTF. CDR3 sequence (DNA): TGTGCCAGCAGCTATGGGACAGGGGGCACTAACTATGGCTACACCTTC. Combining the CDR3 with reference TRBV5-6 and TRBJ1-2 gives the whole variable domain DAGVTQSPTHLIKTRGQQVTLRCSPKSGHDTVSWYQQALGQGPQFIFQYYEEEERQRGNFPDRFSGHQFPNYSSELNVNALLLGDSALYLCASSYGTGGTNYGYTFGSGTRLTVV.

The rearrangement uses TRBV9 and TRBJ1-6; TRBD1 might be the D (6 bases). This CDR3 contains 16 residues. The germline gives CDR1 SGDLS, CDR2 YYNGEE. Trimming took 4 bases from V and 7 from J, leaving 18 bases between them. CDR3 amino acids: CASSPSEEGGNSPLHF. Written as DNA, the CDR3 is TGTGCCAGCAGCCCCTCGGAGGAGGGGGGCAATTCACCCCTCCACTTT. The full variable domain, rest sourced from reference TRBV9 and TRBJ1-6, is DSGVTQTPKHLITATGQRVTLRCSPRSGDLSVYWYQQSLDQGLQFLIQYYNGEERAKGNILERFSAQQFPDLHSELNLSSLELGDSALYFCASSPSEEGGNSPLHFGNGTRLTVT.

The rearrangement uses TRBV19 and TRBJ1-5; D not resolved. The germline V and J ends were trimmed by 3 bases and 3 bases, with 18 bases remaining between them. CDR1 is LNHDA, CDR2 SQIVND, per germline (reference sequence). The length of the CDR3 is 17 residues. The CDR3 protein is CASSIFLSRAYNQPQHF. The CDR3 nucleotides read TGTGCCAGTAGTATTTTCTTGAGTCGAGCTTACAATCAGCCCCAGCATTTT.

In the case of this clone: The junction shows a germline mismatch at one end, possibly a read error. The V gene is TRBV5-1, the J gene TRBJ2-6; TRBD1 matches 10 bases. Looked up from germline, CDR1 is SGHRS and CDR2 is YFSETQ. The CDR3 has 18 residues. The CDR3 spells CASSLDGTGVSGANVLTF. DNA for the CDR3: TGCGCCAGCAGTTTGGATGGGACAGGGGTCTCTGGGGCCAACGTCCTGACTTTC.

The J gene is TRBJ1-1, the V gene TRBV30; TRBD1 might be the D (6 bases). The CDR3 covers 13 residues. Germline V gene data show CDR1 as GTSNPN and CDR2 as SVGIG (reference sequence). The V end was cut by 6 bases, the J end by 4 bases, with 15 bases between. The CDR3 spells CACKRTVGTEAFF. The CDR3 DNA reads TGTGCCTGTAAAAGGACAGTCGGCACTGAAGCTTTCTTT.

There are a few counts of this clone. One junction end does not reproduce the germline sequence, and a read error may be involved. This chain uses TRBV5-4 with TRBJ1-6; 8 bases are shared with TRBD1. Germline V gives CDR1 SGHNT, CDR2 YYREEE (reference sequence). The CDR3 extends over 17 amino acids. The CDR3 region is CASSLDRAVSYNSPLHF. The CDR3, as DNA: TGTGCCAGCAGTTTGGACAGGGCCGTCTCCTATAATTCACCCCTCCACTTT.

The V and J genes are TRBV7-2 and TRBJ2-2, with D unresolved. The CDR3 covers 15 residues. Trimming left V 2 bases short and J 7 bases short, with 14 bases between. CDR1 SGHTA and CDR2 FQGNSA come from the germline V gene. CDR3 region: CASSLQPPRNGELFF. CDR3 DNA: TGTGCCAGCAGCTTACAACCCCCACGGAACGGGGAGCTGTTTTTT.

This clone was counted once. The chain combines TRBV7-6 with TRBJ1-5; D unresolved. CDR3 size: 15 residues. V lost 0 bases and J lost 0, with 6 bases in between. The germline V gene encodes CDR1 SGHVS and CDR2 FNYEAQ. As DNA, the CDR3 is TGTGCCAGCAGCTTAGCGGGGAATAGCAATCAGCCCCAGCATTTT. Translating gives CASSLAGNSNQPQHF. The whole variable domain, remainder taken from reference TRBV7-6 and TRBJ1-5, is GAGVSQSPRYKVTKRGQDVALRCDPISGHVSLYWYRQALGQGPEFLTYFNYEAQQDKSGLPNDRFSAERPEGSISTLTIQRTEQRDSAMYRCASSLAGNSNQPQHFGDGTRLSIL.

The rearrangement links TRBV5-6 to TRBJ2-5; 8 positions match TRBD1. CDR3 length: 15 amino acids. CDR1 and CDR2 from the germline V gene are SGHDT and YYEEEE. Trimming took 0 bases from V and 5 from J; bases not matched to a gene: 6. DNA of the CDR3: TGTGCCAGCAGCTTGGGAGGACAGGGTGGGGAGACCCAGTACTTC. This sequence encodes CASSLGGQGGETQYF.

The chain couples TRBV6-1 to TRBJ2-2; D perhaps matches TRBD1 (6 bases). Trimming shortened V by 4 bases and J by 4 bases, and 13 bases separated the two germline ends. The CDR3 consists of 15 residues. Germline loops: CDR1 MNHNS, CDR2 SASEGT. The CDR3 nucleotides read TGTGCCAGCAGTGTATTGGACAGCTTCACCGGGGAGCTGTTTTTT. Translating it yields CASSVLDSFTGELFF.

The gene calls are TRBV7-9 and TRBJ1-2, with D perhaps matching TRBD1 (5 bases). V was cut by 3 bases and J by 4 bases, with 9 bases left in between. This CDR3 region has 13 residues. Germline V CDR1 and CDR2: SEHNR, FQNEAQ (reference sequence). The CDR3 here is CASSFRQGYGYTF. In nucleotides, the CDR3 is TGTGCCAGCAGCTTTAGGCAGGGCTATGGCTACACCTTC.

Written as DNA, the CDR3 is TGTGCCAGCAGTTACTCTCGGGGTTTGAACACTGAAGCTTTCTTT. Protein: CASSYSRGLNTEAFF. The rearrangement joins TRBV6-5 to TRBJ1-1; D unresolved. The CDR3 spans 15 residues. The ends were cut back, 0 bases at V and 0 bases at J, with 8 bases in the middle. Germline assignment: CDR1 MNHEY and CDR2 SVGAGI.

This sequence joins TRBV7-4 and TRBJ2-7; D not certain. V was cut by 0 bases and J by 3 bases, with 3 bases left in between. There are 12 residues in the CDR3. Germline CDR1 reads SGHVT; CDR2 reads SQSDAQ. In DNA, the CDR3 is TGTGCCAGCAGCTTAGCCTTCTACGAGCAGTACTTC. Translated, it gives CASSLAFYEQYF.

The V and J genes are TRBV5-1 and TRBJ2-3; 10 bases agree with TRBD1. Germline CDR1 SGHRS, CDR2 YFSETQ. The CDR3 extends over 14 amino acids. The J segment lost 3 bases and the V segment lost 4 bases, leaving 2 bases of the junction unmatched. The CDR3 nucleotides read TGCGCCAGCAGCCGGGACAGGGGAACAGATACGCAGTATTTT. As protein: CASSRDRGTDTQYF.

V usage is TRBV5-6 and J usage is TRBJ1-1; D is uncertain. This CDR3 spans 15 amino acids. Trimming shortened V by 4 bases and J by 2 bases, and 15 bases separated the two germline ends. Per the germline V gene, CDR1 is SGHDT and CDR2 is YYEEEE. CDR3 nucleotide sequence: TGTGCCAGCAGCCCCGAGGGCGGATTTAACACTGAAGCTTTCTTT. It codes for CASSPEGGFNTEAFF.

The chain links TRBV27 to TRBJ1-2, with TRBD1 identical over 7 bases. Losses at the gene ends were 5 bases for V and 5 bases for J; bases not matched to a gene: 14. CDR3 length: 16 residues. Germline-derived CDR1 and CDR2 are MNHEY and SMNVEV (reference sequence). CDR3 protein: CASSRTRDRKLYGYTF. The DNA of the CDR3 is TGTGCCAGCAGTCGAACCCGGGACAGAAAGTTATATGGCTACACCTTC.

V usage is TRBV25-1 and J usage is TRBJ2-3; D remains unclear. CDR3 length: 13 residues. Between the trimmed V and J ends, which lost 1 base and 1 base, there was a span of 3 bases. Germline loops: CDR1 MGHDK, CDR2 SYGVNS. The CDR3 loop reads CASSESGTDTQYF. DNA of the CDR3: TGTGCCAGCAGTGAATCGGGCACAGATACGCAGTATTTT.

V is TRBV4-1 and J is TRBJ1-5; tentative D call: TRBD1 (5 bases). Germline V lookup: CDR1 MGHRA, CDR2 YSYEKL. Trimming removed 1 base at V and 3 bases at J, with 10 bases between. The CDR3 is 15 residues long. Here the CDR3 reads CASSQVRVTNQPQHF. The CDR3, as DNA: TGCGCCAGCAGCCAAGTCAGGGTAACCAATCAGCCCCAGCATTTT.

The V and J genes are TRBV5-1 and TRBJ2-1, with 9 bases matching TRBD1. This CDR3 has 16 residues. The V gene end was trimmed by 4 bases and the J gene end by 4 bases; junction bases not matched to a gene: 9. Germline lookup yields CDR1 SGHRS and CDR2 YFSETQ. The CDR3 sequence: CASSPGSGQGYNEQFF. The CDR3 DNA reads TGCGCCAGCAGCCCTGGGTCGGGACAGGGATACAATGAGCAGTTCTTC.

The V and J genes are TRBV15 and TRBJ1-2; perhaps TRBD1 as D (6 bases). The CDR3 contains 15 residues. V was clipped by 5 bases and J by 3 bases, with 16 bases between them. CDR1 and CDR2 from the germline V gene are LNHNV and YYDKDF (reference sequence). CDR3 DNA: TGTGCCACCAGCGGCCAGGGGTTTACTTACTATGGCTACACCTTC. Translating it yields CATSGQGFTYYGYTF.

The sample holds one count of this clone. V usage is TRBV28 and J usage is TRBJ1-3; D gene ambiguous. Germline V CDR1 and CDR2: MDHEN, SYDVKM. The V end was cut by 3 bases, the J end by 0 bases, with 6 bases between. CDR3 size: 14 residues. The CDR3 spells CASSFHGSGNTIYF. CDR3 sequence (DNA): TGTGCCAGCAGTTTCCACGGCTCTGGAAACACCATATATTTT. The full variable domain, with the rest looked up from reference TRBV28 and TRBJ1-3, is DVKVTQSSRYLVKRTGEKVFLECVQDMDHENMFWYRQDPGLGLRLIYFSYDVKMKEKGDIPEGYSVSREKKERFSLILESASTNQTSMYLCASSFHGSGNTIYFGEGSWLTVV.

V is TRBV13 and J is TRBJ1-1; D gene ambiguous. V gave up 1 base and J gave up 7 bases, with 4 bases separating them. Germline-derived CDR1 and CDR2 are PRHDT and FYEKMQ (reference sequence). The CDR3 extends over 11 amino acids. The CDR3 DNA is TGTGCCAGCAGCTTAGTAATTGAAGCTTTCTTT. It codes for CASSLVIEAFF.

The rearrangement links TRBV9 to TRBJ2-7; 10 bases match TRBD1. The germline CDR1 and CDR2 sequences are SGDLS and YYNGEE. There are 14 residues in the CDR3. The junction had 6 bases not matched to a gene; V was cut back by 5 bases and J by 4 bases. The CDR3 loop is CASSVLDRGYEQYF. Written as DNA, the CDR3 is TGTGCCAGCAGTGTACTGGACAGGGGGTACGAGCAGTACTTC.

The chain employs TRBV5-1 and TRBJ2-7, with TRBD2 matching 12 bases. With V trimmed by 3 bases and J by 0 bases, 4 bases remained unmatched. The CDR3 has 16 residues. Germline loops: CDR1 SGHRS, CDR2 YFSETQ. The CDR3 coding sequence is TGCGCCAGCAGCTCAGGGACTAGCGGGTTCTCCTACGAGCAGTACTTC. Translation: CASSSGTSGFSYEQYF. Complete variable domain (other parts from reference TRBV5-1 and TRBJ2-7): KAGVTQTPRYLIKTRGQQVTLSCSPISGHRSVSWYQQTPGQGLQFLFEYFSETQRNKGNFPGRFSGRQFSNSRSEMNVSTLELGDSALYLCASSSGTSGFSYEQYFGPGTRLTVT.

V gene TRBV15 combines with J gene TRBJ1-2; TRBD1 matches at 7 bases. CDR3 length equals 14 residues. V lost 0 bases to trimming and J lost 3 bases; unmatched junction nucleotides: 1. Germline V gene lookup returns CDR1 LNHNV and CDR2 YYDKDF (reference sequence). In DNA form, the CDR3 reads TGTGCCACCAGCAGAGAAGACAGGGACTATGGCTACACCTTC. Protein sequence: CATSREDRDYGYTF.